Listed below are T cell receptor beta chains from one sample, sequenced in a study of Ad26.COV2.S vaccination and SARS-CoV-2 variants. Repertoires were generated with immunoSEQ multiplex PCR, while TCRdb's copy carries only in-frame clones and drops some. The sample includes 350,000 to 600,000 clones, 80% to 90% of them seen just once. The specimen comprised peripheral blood, sampled in a trial of Ad26.COV2.S vaccine versus placebo. These receptors originate from a person between 18 and 59 years old who received the Ad26.COV2.S COVID-19 vaccine or a placebo. CDR3s leave out the opening cysteine and the closing phenylalanine or tryptophan.

>TRBJ2-5|TRBV27
ASSLSGGGPKY
>TRBJ1-2|TRBV4-3
ASSLGAGYGYT
>TRBJ1-4|TRBV4-1
ASSQELGVQEKLF
>TRBJ2-7|TRBV27
ASTSHDSYEQY
>TRBJ2-1|TRBV7-9
ASSLVVSSYNEQF
>TRBJ1-1|TRBV10-3
AISQGLNTEAF
>TRBJ2-5|TRBV3-1/TRBV3-2
ASSISSGSAQETQY
>TRBJ2-1|TRBV7-3
ASSPLAGGSYNEQF
>TRBJ2-3|TRBV19
ASSIWTSGVTDTQY
>TRBJ2-7|TRBV6-2/TRBV6-3
ASSPTPQGGSYEQY
>TRBJ2-7|TRBV18
ASSPLSEYEQY
>TRBJ1-3|TRBV18
ASSLGPRGNTIY
>TRBJ1-5|TRBV19
ATGTGGPYQPQH
>TRBJ2-5|TRBV27
ASSFGRGEETQY
>TRBJ2-5|TRBV7-2
ASSSRLAGVQETQY
>TRBJ1-1|TRBV7-9
ASSFGAEAF
>TRBJ2-1|TRBV7-9
ASRLGDRGSF
>TRBJ2-7|TRBV5-4
ASSLAGGSYEQY
>TRBJ2-7|TRBV20-1
SARPSYEQY
>TRBJ2-5|TRBV5-1
ASSPGGETQY
>TRBJ1-1|TRBV19
ASSINRGNTEAF
>TRBJ1-1|TRBV18
ASSPWDTEAF
>TRBJ2-3|TRBV30
AWIPQTDTQY
>TRBJ2-7|TRBV5-1
ASSFQQGSGEQY
>TRBJ2-5|TRBV10-3
AIRDLGETQY
>TRBJ1-4|TRBV6-5
ASSSRGPGLEKLF
>TRBJ1-4|TRBV3-1/TRBV3-2
ASSHEQGASEKLF
>TRBJ1-1|TRBV9
ASSNHRDRGPQSEAF
>TRBJ2-7|TRBV14
ASSQHLYEQY
>TRBJ2-7|TRBV6-5
ASSYGPGFYEQY
>TRBJ2-2|TRBV19
ASSPAGQWAGELF
>TRBJ2-3|TRBV7-9
ASSSDGKGSTDTQY
>TRBJ2-7|TRBV28
ASSLSSYEQY
>TRBJ1-6|TRBV3-1/TRBV3-2
ASSQSRYNSPLH
>TRBJ2-5|TRBV5-1
ASSLTWGYQETQY
>TRBJ1-1|TRBV7-4
ASSFRTDGRSTEAF
>TRBJ1-3|TRBV9
ASSVTGEGNTIY